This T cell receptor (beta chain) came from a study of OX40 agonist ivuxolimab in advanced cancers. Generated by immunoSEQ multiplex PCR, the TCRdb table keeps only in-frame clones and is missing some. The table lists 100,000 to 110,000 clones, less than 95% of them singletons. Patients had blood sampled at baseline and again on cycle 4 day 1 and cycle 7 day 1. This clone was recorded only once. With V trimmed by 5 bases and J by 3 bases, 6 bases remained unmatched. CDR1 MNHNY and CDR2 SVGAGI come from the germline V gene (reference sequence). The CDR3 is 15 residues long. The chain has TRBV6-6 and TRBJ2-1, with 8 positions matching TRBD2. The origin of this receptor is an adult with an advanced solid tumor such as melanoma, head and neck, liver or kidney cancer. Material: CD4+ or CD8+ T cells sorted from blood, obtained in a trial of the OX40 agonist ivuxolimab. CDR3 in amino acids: CASSVVTSGYNEQFF. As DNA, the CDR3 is TGTGCCAGCAGTGTAGTTACTAGCGGCTACAATGAGCAGTTCTTC.